The present TCR beta chain was sequenced within a study of patients and donors after allogeneic stem cell transplantation. TCRdb processed the RT-PCR reads anew with MiXCR; each CDR3 protein has one entry. The table records approximately 200,000 distinct CDR3 sequences, over 12% of them present only once. Germline V CDR1 and CDR2: MGHRA, YSYEKL. The CDR3 extends over 15 amino acids. The V and J ends lost 5 bases and 4 bases, in that order; junction bases with no gene match: 5. This clonotype was seen many times. The TCR comes from a human donor who was either an allogeneic HSCT recipient or a stem cell or donor lymphocyte infusion donor (not recorded which). It is not recorded whose cells these are; they may come from a transplant donor. V and J are TRBV4-1 and TRBJ1-2; TRBD1 matches 12 bases. The sample comprised blood, either unsorted or a sorted T cell fraction (not recorded which). The CDR3 bases are TGCGCCAGCAGCGGGGACAGGGGGCGCGTCTATGGCTACACCTTC. This encodes CASSGDRGRVYGYTF.